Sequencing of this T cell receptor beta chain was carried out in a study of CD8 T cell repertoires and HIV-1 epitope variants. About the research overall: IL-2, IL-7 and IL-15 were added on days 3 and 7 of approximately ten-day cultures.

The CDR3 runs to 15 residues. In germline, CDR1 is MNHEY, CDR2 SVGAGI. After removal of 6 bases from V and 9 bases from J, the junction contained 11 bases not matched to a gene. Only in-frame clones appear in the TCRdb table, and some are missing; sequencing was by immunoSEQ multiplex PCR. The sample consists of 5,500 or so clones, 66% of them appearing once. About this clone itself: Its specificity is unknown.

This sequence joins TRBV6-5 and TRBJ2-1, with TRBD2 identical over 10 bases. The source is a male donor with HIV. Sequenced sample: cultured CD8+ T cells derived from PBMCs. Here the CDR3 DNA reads TGTGCCAGCAGCTTTCTAGCGGGAGTGTATATTGAGCAGTTCTTC. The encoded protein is CASSFLAGVYIEQFF.